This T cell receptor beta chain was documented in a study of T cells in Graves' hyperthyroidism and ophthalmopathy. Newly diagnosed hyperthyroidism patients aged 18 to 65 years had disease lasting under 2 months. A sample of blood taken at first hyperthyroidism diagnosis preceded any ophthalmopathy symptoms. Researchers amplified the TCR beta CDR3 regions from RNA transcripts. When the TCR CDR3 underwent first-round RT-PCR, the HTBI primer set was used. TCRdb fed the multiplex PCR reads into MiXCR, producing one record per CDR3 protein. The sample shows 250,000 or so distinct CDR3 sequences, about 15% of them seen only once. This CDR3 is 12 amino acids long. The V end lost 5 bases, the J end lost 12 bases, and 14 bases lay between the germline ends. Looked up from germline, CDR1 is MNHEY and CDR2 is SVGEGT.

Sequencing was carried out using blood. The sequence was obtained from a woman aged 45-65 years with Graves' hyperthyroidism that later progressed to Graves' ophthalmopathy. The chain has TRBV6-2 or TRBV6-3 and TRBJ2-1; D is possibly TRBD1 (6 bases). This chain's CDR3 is CASSTGLKGQFF. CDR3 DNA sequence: TGTGCCAGCAGTACAGGGCTAAAGGGGCAGTTCTTC.